The present TCR beta chain was sequenced within a study of cytomegalovirus exposure and HLA in healthy donors. Each donor was healthy, and each was a bone marrow donor. The V end was cut by 5 bases, the J end by 7 bases, with 20 bases between. The germline V gene has CDR1 SSHAT and CDR2 FNYEAQ (reference sequence). The CDR3 has 16 amino acids. Primers for the PCR totalled 60 Vbeta and 13 Jbeta. The method was immunoSEQ multiplex PCR; TCRdb's version includes in-frame clones alone and lacks a portion of them. The table includes about 160,000 clones, around four fifths detected once. The receptor was derived from a man aged 45 to 65 in good health and CMV-seropositive. The sample taken for sequencing was PBMCs. This chain uses TRBV7-7 with TRBJ2-2; TRBD1 is a possible D gene (8 bases). CDR3 coding DNA: TGTGCCAGCAGCCCCCTGGGGGGGACAGGCCGCGGGGAGCTGTTTTTT. Translation: CASSPLGGTGRGELFF.